The subject of this entry is one T cell receptor (beta chain). The antigen is unknown. From germline, CDR1 is LNHDA and CDR2 SQIVND (reference sequence). This CDR3 is built from 14 residues. Trimming left V 3 bases short and J 7 bases short, with 12 bases between. The PCR had 60 Vbeta and 13 Jbeta primers. The table came from immunoSEQ multiplex PCR; TCRdb's copy has only in-frame clones and leaves some out. The table has about 130,000 clones, roughly 78% seen once. This specimen comes from a study of cytomegalovirus exposure and HLA in healthy donors. Whole-study findings and limits: Analyzed later, most CMV-associated TCR beta chains appeared HLA-restricted. As confirmed in vitro, a few CMV-associated chains were specific for CMV antigens. The authors listed 164 TCR beta chains as cytomegalovirus-associated.

What was sequenced was PBMCs. This chain joins TRBV19 and TRBJ2-2, with D maybe TRBD2 (6 bases). The source of this sequence is a young man in good health and CMV-seropositive. The CDR3 region is CASSMVQGGGELFF. CDR3 in DNA: TGTGCCAGTAGTATGGTTCAGGGAGGCGGGGAGCTGTTTTTT.